A single sample is the source of the 20 T cell receptor beta chains below, sequenced in a study of technical replicates of blood from several donors. Produced via immunoSEQ multiplex PCR; TCRdb's table is partial and in-frame only. The sample has about 72,000 clones; roughly 96% are singletons. Material for sequencing was T cells isolated from PBMCs. These TCRs come from a human donor in good health.

This chain connects TRBV6-1 to TRBJ1-2, with TRBD1 as a possible D gene (5 bases). The germline V gene encodes CDR1 MNHNS and CDR2 SASEGT. The ends were cut back, 10 bases at V and 3 bases at J, with 15 bases in the middle. The CDR3 covers 13 residues. CDR3 protein: CAIHPGGYYGYTF. CDR3 bases: TGTGCCATCCACCCGGGGGGTTACTATGGCTACACCTTC.

The genes are TRBV28 and TRBJ1-1, with D possibly matching TRBD1 (5 bases). The germline V gene has CDR1 MDHEN and CDR2 SYDVKM. Trimming shortened V by 2 bases and J by 1 base, and 17 bases separated the two germline ends. The CDR3 runs 17 residues. The CDR3 nucleotides read TGTGCCAGCAGTTTAGTGGGACGGGGGAAGGGGAACACTGAAGCTTTCTTT. Amino acids: CASSLVGRGKGNTEAFF.

The rearrangement links TRBV5-1 to TRBJ2-3, with D possibly TRBD2 on 6 matching bases. V lost 3 bases and J 6 bases, leaving 8 bases between the germline ends. The CDR3 has 12 residues. Germline CDR1 is SGHRS and CDR2 is YFSETQ. CDR3 region: CASSSGADTQYF. DNA for the CDR3: TGCGCCAGCAGCTCGGGAGCGGATACGCAGTATTTT.

The chain couples TRBV14 to TRBJ2-5, with 11 bases matching TRBD2. From germline, CDR1 is SGHDN and CDR2 FVKESK. The CDR3 is 16 amino acids. The V segment lost 2 bases and the J segment 5 bases; nucleotides outside the gene matches: 7. The CDR3 DNA sequence: TGTGCCAGCAGCCAAACAAAGGGACTAGCGGTCGAGACCCAGTACTTC. Translated, it gives CASSQTKGLAVETQYF.

The rearrangement links TRBV6-5 to TRBJ2-7, with a possible D match to TRBD2 (6 bases). This CDR3 has 11 residues. V gave up 11 bases and J gave up 6 bases, with 14 bases separating them. CDR1 and CDR2 (germline): MNHEY, SVGAGI. CDR3 bases: TGTGCCGCGGGGAGGCCCCTCGAGCAGTACTTC. It specifies CAAGRPLEQYF.

Comment on this clone: Other DNA sequences from this sample encode an identical CDR3 as well. The CDR3 region is CASSLGQSYEQYF. CDR3 DNA: TGCGCCAGCAGCTTGGGACAGTCTTACGAGCAGTACTTC. The V and J genes are TRBV5-1 and TRBJ2-7, with D tentatively TRBD1 (5 bases). V was clipped by 0 bases and J by 4 bases, with 8 bases between them. The length of the CDR3 is 13 residues. Germline CDR1 is SGHRS and CDR2 is YFSETQ.

The J gene is TRBJ2-3, the V gene TRBV30, with 8 bases aligning to TRBD2. CDR1 and CDR2 from the germline V gene are GTSNPN and SVGIG (reference sequence). V lost 5 bases and J lost 1; bases outside the gene matches: 11. This CDR3 region has 16 residues. The DNA for the CDR3 is TGTGCCTGGGGACTTATGGGGCGGGGGGGCACAGATACGCAGTATTTT. Translation gives CAWGLMGRGGTDTQYF. The variable domain in full, completed from reference TRBV30 and TRBJ2-3, reads SQTIHQWPATLVQPVGSPLSLECTVEGTSNPNLYWYRQAAGRGLQLLFYSVGIGQISSEVPQNLSASRPQDRQFILSSKKLLLSDSGFYLCAWGLMGRGGTDTQYFGPGTRLTVL.

The rearrangement joins TRBV27 to TRBJ2-2, with TRBD2 identical over 12 bases. V lost 4 bases to trimming and J lost 8 bases; unmatched junction nucleotides: 8. This CDR3 has 16 residues. The V gene's germline CDR1 is MNHEY and CDR2 SMNVEV (reference sequence). CDR3 sequence (DNA): TGTGCCAGCAGTTCCGGGACTAGCGGGTTTCATGGGGAGCTGTTTTTT. Amino acid sequence: CASSSGTSGFHGELFF.

The chain links TRBV6-5 to TRBJ2-7; 7 nucleotides match TRBD1. This CDR3 comprises 14 residues. V dropped 8 bases and J dropped 6; count of bases not matched to a gene: 13. CDR1 is MNHEY, CDR2 SVGAGI, per germline. The CDR3 bases are TGTGCCAGCTGGGCGACAGGGTGGAATTCCGAGCAGTACTTC. It is translated as CASWATGWNSEQYF.

The genes are TRBV23-1 and TRBJ2-7; D may be TRBD2 (6 bases). TRBV23-1 qualifies as an ORF whose function is uncertain. This CDR3 has 15 amino acids. Deletions cut 7 bases from V and 3 bases from J, with 19 bases between. CDR3 bases: TGCGCCAGCACACCCGGAGGGGTCCCGAACTACGAGCAGTACTTC. Its protein is CASTPGGVPNYEQYF.

This chain uses TRBV5-6 with TRBJ1-6; D is possibly TRBD1 (5 bases). Looked up from germline, CDR1 is SGHDT and CDR2 is YYEEEE. CDR3 length: 15 residues. With 0 bases removed from V and 4 bases from J, the gap between germline ends came to 8 bases. This CDR3 reads CASSLDGGYNSPLHF. The CDR3 DNA sequence: TGTGCCAGCAGCTTGGATGGGGGGTATAATTCACCCCTCCACTTT.

V and J are TRBV4-1 and TRBJ2-3; D might be TRBD2 (5 bases). V was trimmed by 6 bases and J by 3 bases, leaving 13 bases between them. CDR1 is MGHRA and CDR2 is YSYEKL in the germline V gene. The CDR3 is made up of 14 amino acids. The CDR3 bases are TGCGCCAGCAGGTCCCCCACTAGGACAGATACGCAGTATTTT. Amino acid sequence: CASRSPTRTDTQYF.

The chain uses TRBV9 and TRBJ1-2; possibly TRBD1 for D (6 bases). The length of the CDR3 is 13 residues. Germline assignment: CDR1 SGDLS and CDR2 YYNGEE. Deletions cut 0 bases from V and 6 bases from J, with 9 bases between. CDR3 amino acids: CASSVGHRDGYTF. CDR3 DNA sequence: TGTGCCAGCAGCGTAGGACACAGGGATGGCTACACCTTC.

The rearrangement joins TRBV4-2 to TRBJ2-6, with 11 positions matching TRBD1. The CDR3 runs 17 residues. Unmatched junction bases numbered 6, after V lost 4 bases and J lost 4 bases. Germline lookup yields CDR1 LGHNA and CDR2 YNFKEQ. The CDR3 spells CASSPWTGGDGANVLTF. For the CDR3, the DNA is TGTGCCAGCAGCCCCTGGACAGGGGGCGACGGGGCCAACGTCCTGACTTTC.

The chain combines TRBV19 with TRBJ1-1; possible D gene TRBD1, 6 bases. Germline values: CDR1 LNHDA, CDR2 SQIVND (reference sequence). This CDR3 spans 13 amino acids. V lost 5 bases and J 4 bases, leaving 11 bases between the germline ends. CDR3 nucleotides: TGTGCCAGTAGTTACAGGGTCAGCACTGAAGCTTTCTTT. Its translation: CASSYRVSTEAFF.

This chain connects TRBV10-1 to TRBJ2-2, with D possibly TRBD2 on 5 matching bases. CDR3 size: 17 residues. The germline CDR1 and CDR2 sequences are WNHNN and SYGVQD (reference sequence). Trimming removed 0 bases from V and 5 bases from J, with 16 bases in between. CDR3 in DNA: TGCGCCAGCAGTGAGTCGATGGCGGGCACAATAACCGGGGAGCTGTTTTTT. Its translation: CASSESMAGTITGELFF.

The chain employs TRBV18 and TRBJ1-4, with 7 bases lining up with TRBD1. Looked up from germline, CDR1 is KGHSH and CDR2 is LQKENI. The CDR3 contains 14 residues. With 3 bases clipped from V and 5 bases from J, the junction kept 3 bases outside the gene matches. DNA for the CDR3: TGTGCCAGCTCACCCCGGGACAGCAATGAAAAACTGTTTTTT. This translates into CASSPRDSNEKLFF. Drawing the rest from reference TRBV18 and TRBJ1-4, the complete variable domain is NAGVMQNPRHLVRRRGQEARLRCSPMKGHSHVYWYRQLPEEGLKFMVYLQKENIIDESGMPKERFSAEFPKEGPSILRIQQVVRGDSAAYFCASSPRDSNEKLFFGSGTQLSVL.

This sequence joins TRBV18 and TRBJ2-5; D perhaps matches TRBD1 (6 bases). Germline V CDR1 and CDR2: KGHSH, LQKENI. The CDR3 length is 16 residues. Trimming shortened V by 3 bases and J by 5 bases, and 19 bases separated the two germline ends. CDR3: CASSPRDGATGETQYF. CDR3 coding DNA: TGTGCCAGCTCACCGAGGGACGGAGCGACAGGCGAGACCCAGTACTTC.

This clone was seen just once. The chain is built from TRBV6-5 and TRBJ2-2, with TRBD2 as a possible D gene (7 bases). V lost 4 bases, J lost 3 bases, and 12 bases lay in between. The CDR3 covers 15 residues. CDR1 is MNHEY, CDR2 SVGAGI, per germline. CDR3 sequence (DNA): TGTGCCAGCAGTTTGTGGGGGGGGCACACCGGGGAGCTGTTTTTT. Translated: CASSLWGGHTGELFF.

This rearrangement joins TRBV2 to TRBJ2-5; D gene ambiguous. Trimming pared 6 bases from V and 5 bases from J, leaving 10 bases between. From germline, CDR1 is SNHLY and CDR2 FYNNEI. The CDR3 covers 12 residues. CDR3 region: CASSQLEETQYF. CDR3 DNA: TGTGCCAGCAGCCAATTGGAGGAGACCCAGTACTTC.